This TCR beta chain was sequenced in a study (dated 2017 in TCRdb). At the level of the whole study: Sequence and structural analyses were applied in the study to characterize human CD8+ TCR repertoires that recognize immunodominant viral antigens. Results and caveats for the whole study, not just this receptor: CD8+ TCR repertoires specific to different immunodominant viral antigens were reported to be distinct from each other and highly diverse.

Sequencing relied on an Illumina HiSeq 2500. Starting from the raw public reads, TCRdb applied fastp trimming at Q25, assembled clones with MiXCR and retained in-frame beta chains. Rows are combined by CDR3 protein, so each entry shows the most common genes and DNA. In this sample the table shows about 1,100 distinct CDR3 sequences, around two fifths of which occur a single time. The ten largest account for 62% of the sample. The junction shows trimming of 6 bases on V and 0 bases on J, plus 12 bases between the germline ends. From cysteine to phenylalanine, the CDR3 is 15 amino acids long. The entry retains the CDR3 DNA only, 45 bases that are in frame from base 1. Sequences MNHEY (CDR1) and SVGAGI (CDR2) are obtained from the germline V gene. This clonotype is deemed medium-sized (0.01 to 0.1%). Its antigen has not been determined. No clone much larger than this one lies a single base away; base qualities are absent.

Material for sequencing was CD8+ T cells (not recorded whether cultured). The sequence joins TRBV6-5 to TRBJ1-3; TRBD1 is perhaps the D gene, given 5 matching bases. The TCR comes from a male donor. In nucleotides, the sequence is TGTGCCAGCAGCCATGGGGGGGACTCTGGAAACACCATATATTTT. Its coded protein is CASSHGGDSGNTIYF.